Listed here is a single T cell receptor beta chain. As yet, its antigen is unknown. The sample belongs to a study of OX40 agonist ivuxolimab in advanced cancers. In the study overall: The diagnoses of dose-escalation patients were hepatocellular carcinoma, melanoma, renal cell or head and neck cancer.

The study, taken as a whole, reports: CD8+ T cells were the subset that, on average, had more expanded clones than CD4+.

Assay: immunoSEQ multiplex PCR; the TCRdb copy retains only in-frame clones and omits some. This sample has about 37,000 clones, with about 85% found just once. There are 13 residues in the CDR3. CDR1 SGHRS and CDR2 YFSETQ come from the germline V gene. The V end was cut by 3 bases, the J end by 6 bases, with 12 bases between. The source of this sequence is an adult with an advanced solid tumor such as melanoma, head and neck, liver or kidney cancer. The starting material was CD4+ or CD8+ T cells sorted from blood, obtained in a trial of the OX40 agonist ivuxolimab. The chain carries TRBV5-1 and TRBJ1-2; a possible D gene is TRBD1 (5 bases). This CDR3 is CASSSVGRDGYTF. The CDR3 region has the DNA TGCGCCAGCAGCTCTGTGGGCAGGGATGGCTACACCTTC. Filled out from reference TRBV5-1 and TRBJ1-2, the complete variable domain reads KAGVTQTPRYLIKTRGQQVTLSCSPISGHRSVSWYQQTPGQGLQFLFEYFSETQRNKGNFPGRFSGRQFSNSRSEMNVSTLELGDSALYLCASSSVGRDGYTFGSGTRLTVV.